Listed below are T cell receptor beta chains from one sample, sequenced in a study of blood T cell repertoires in COVID-19. TCRdb keeps only in-frame clones here, not all; method: immunoSEQ multiplex PCR. The table includes some 200,000 clones, more than 80% detected once. The sample consisted of peripheral blood. These receptors came from a woman of 80 years or more with COVID-19, enrolled during active disease. Both conserved end residues are part of each CDR3. The order of the fields is D gene, J gene, V gene, clone size, CDR3 protein, CDR3 DNA. A D gene is named only where the DNA matches it firmly. Clone size is stated in some rows and not others, as once, few, many or a class when expanded.

>TRBD2|TRBJ2-5|TRBV11-2|-
CASGIRGTSGGQGTQYF
TGTGCCAGCGGTATAAGAGGGACTAGCGGGGGTCAGGGGACCCAGTACTTC
>-|TRBJ2-3|TRBV29-1|-
CSVELNSQGDTQYF
TGCAGCGTTGAGTTAAATTCTCAGGGAGATACGCAGTATTTT
>-|TRBJ2-7|TRBV6-6|-
CASSYSARQGEEQYF
TGTGCCAGCAGTTACTCCGCGCGTCAGGGTGAGGAGCAGTACTTC
>TRBD1|TRBJ2-5|TRBV5-1|-
CASSSTGTGGETQYF
TGCGCCAGCAGCTCAACCGGGACAGGGGGGGAGACCCAGTACTTC
>TRBD2|TRBJ2-5|TRBV10-3|-
CAVRGDQETQYF
TGTGCCGTTCGGGGGGACCAAGAGACCCAGTACTTC
>TRBD2|TRBJ2-3|TRBV5-1|-
CASSLGGLAGGRTDTQYF
TGCGCCAGCAGCTTGGGGGGCCTAGCGGGAGGTCGGACAGATACGCAGTATTTT
>TRBD1|TRBJ1-4|TRBV5-1|-
CASSGTGSGEKLFF
TGCGCCAGTTCCGGGACAGGGTCCGGTGAAAAACTGTTTTTT
>-|TRBJ2-2|TRBV19|-
CASSIYDTGELFF
TGTGCCAGTAGTATATATGACACCGGGGAGCTGTTTTTT
>-|TRBJ1-2|TRBV5-6|-
CASSLPTGNYGYTF
TGTGCCAGCAGCTTGCCAACAGGGAACTATGGCTACACCTTC
>-|TRBJ2-5|TRBV2|-
CASTRKETQYF
TGTGCCAGCACGAGGAAAGAGACCCAGTACTTC
>TRBD1|TRBJ2-3|TRBV15|few
CATSRALPGTGAADTQYF
TGTGCCACCAGCAGAGCTCTCCCTGGGACAGGGGCCGCAGATACGCAGTATTTT
>TRBD1|TRBJ2-2|TRBV9|-
CASSPTGQGANTGELFF
TGTGCCAGCAGCCCTACAGGGCAGGGGGCGAACACCGGGGAGCTGTTTTTT
>-|TRBJ1-3|TRBV3-1/TRBV3-2|-
CASSPLGGSGNTIYF
TGTGCCAGCAGCCCCCTCGGGGGCTCTGGAAACACCATATATTTT
>-|TRBJ1-1|TRBV1|-
CTRDVTGNEAFF
TGCACCCGTGACGTTACGGGGAATGAAGCTTTCTTT
>-|TRBJ2-3|TRBV6-4|-
CASSRGTDTQYF
TGTGCCAGCAGCAGGGGAACAGATACGCAGTATTTT
>TRBD2|TRBJ2-1|TRBV7-3|-
CASSSLGQISGGVGYNEQFF
TGTGCCAGCAGCTCTTTGGGCCAAATTAGCGGGGGCGTTGGGTACAATGAGCAGTTCTTC